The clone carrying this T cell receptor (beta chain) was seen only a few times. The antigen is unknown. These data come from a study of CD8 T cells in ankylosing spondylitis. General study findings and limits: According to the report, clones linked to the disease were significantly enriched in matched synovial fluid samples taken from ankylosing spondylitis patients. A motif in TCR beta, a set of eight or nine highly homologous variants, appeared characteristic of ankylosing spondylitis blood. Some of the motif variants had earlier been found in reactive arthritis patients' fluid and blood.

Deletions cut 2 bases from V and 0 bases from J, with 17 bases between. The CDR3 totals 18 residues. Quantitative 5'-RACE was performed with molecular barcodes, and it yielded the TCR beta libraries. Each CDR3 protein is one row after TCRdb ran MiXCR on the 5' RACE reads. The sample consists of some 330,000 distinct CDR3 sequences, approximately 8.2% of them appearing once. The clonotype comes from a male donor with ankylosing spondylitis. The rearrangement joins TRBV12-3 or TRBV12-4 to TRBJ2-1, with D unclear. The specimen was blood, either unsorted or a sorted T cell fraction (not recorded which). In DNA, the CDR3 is TGTGCCAGCAGTTTAAGGCCTTCAGGAAAGAGCTCCTACAATGAGCAGTTCTTC. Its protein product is CASSLRPSGKSSYNEQFF.